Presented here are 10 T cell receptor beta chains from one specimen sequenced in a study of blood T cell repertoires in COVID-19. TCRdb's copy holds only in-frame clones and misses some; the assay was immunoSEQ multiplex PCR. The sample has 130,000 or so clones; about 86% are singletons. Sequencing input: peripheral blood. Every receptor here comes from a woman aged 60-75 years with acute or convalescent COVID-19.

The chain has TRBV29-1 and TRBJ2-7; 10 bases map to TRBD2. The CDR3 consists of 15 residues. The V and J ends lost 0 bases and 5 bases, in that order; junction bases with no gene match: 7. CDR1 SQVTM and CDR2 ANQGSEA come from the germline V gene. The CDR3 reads CSVEDRSGTSDEQYF. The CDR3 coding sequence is TGCAGCGTTGAAGATAGGTCGGGGACTAGCGACGAGCAGTACTTC.

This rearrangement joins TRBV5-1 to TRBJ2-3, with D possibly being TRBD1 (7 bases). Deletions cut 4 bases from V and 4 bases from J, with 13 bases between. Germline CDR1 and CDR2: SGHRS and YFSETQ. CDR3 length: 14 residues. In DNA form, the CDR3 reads TGCGCCAGCAGCCCCGGGGGACAGCCAGATACGCAGTATTTT. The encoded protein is CASSPGGQPDTQYF.

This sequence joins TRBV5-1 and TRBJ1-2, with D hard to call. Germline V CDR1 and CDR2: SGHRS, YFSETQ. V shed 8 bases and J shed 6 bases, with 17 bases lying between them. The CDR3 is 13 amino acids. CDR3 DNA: TGCGCCAGTTCGACTCAGAGTCCTGATGGCTACACCTTC. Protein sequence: CASSTQSPDGYTF.

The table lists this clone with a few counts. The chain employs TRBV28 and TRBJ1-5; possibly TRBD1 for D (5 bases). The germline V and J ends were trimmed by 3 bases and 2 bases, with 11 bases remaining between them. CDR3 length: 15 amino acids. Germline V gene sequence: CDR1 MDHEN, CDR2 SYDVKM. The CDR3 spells CASSFMGGGNQPQHF. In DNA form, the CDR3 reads TGTGCCAGCAGTTTTATGGGAGGGGGCAATCAGCCCCAGCATTTT.

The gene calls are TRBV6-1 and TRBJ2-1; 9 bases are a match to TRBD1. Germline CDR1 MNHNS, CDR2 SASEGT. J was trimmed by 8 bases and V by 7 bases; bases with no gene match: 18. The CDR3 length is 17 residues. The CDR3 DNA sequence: TGTGCCAGCATTGACCTTGGCGGGACAGGGCATAGAGATGAGCAGTTCTTC. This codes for CASIDLGGTGHRDEQFF.

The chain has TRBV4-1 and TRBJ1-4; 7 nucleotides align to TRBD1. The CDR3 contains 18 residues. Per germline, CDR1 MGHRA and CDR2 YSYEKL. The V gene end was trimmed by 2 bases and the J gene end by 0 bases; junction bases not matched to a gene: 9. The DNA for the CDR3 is TGCGCCAGCAGCCAAACGGCGGGACAGTCTTCAACTAATGAAAAACTGTTTTTT. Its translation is CASSQTAGQSSTNEKLFF.

DNA for the CDR3: TGTGCCAGCAGATCCGGGACAGATTTCGGGGAGCTGTTTTTT. Its protein is CASRSGTDFGELFF. The rearrangement links TRBV2 to TRBJ2-2, with 7 bases lining up with TRBD1. The CDR3 extends over 14 amino acids. The trim removed 6 bases at V and 7 bases at J, leaving 8 bases unmatched. The germline gives CDR1 SNHLY, CDR2 FYNNEI. Full variable domain (missing parts from reference TRBV2 and TRBJ2-2): EPEVTQTPSHQVTQMGQEVILRCVPISNHLYFYWYRQILGQKVEFLVSFYNNEISEKSEIFDDQFSVERPDGSNFTLKIRSTKLEDSAMYFCASRSGTDFGELFFGEGSRLTVL.

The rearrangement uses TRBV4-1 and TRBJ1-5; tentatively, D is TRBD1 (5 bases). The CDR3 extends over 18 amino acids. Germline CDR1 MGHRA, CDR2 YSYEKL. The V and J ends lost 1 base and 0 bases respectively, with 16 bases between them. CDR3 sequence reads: CASSQGAYRGGSNQPQHF. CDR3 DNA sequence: TGCGCCAGCAGCCAAGGTGCCTATAGGGGAGGTAGCAATCAGCCCCAGCATTTT.

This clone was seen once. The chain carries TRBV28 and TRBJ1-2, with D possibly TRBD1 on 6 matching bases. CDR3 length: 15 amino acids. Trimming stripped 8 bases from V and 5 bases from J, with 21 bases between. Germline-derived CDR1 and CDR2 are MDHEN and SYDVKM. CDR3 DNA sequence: TGTGCCAGCGACAAAACCCCGACAGGCTATTATGGCTACACCTTC. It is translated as CASDKTPTGYYGYTF.

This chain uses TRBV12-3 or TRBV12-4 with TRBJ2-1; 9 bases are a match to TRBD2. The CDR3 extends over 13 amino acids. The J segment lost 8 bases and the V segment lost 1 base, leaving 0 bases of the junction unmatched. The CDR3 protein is CASSLGLADEQFF. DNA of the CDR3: TGTGCCAGCAGTTTAGGACTAGCGGATGAGCAGTTCTTC.